This is a list of T cell receptor beta chains from one sample in a study of cytotoxic CD8 clonotypes in ibrutinib-treated CLL. Profiling relied on immunoSEQ multiplex PCR, and the TCRdb table lists in-frame clones only, not all of them. The table records over 130,000 clones, more than 70% of them present only once. Source: PBMCs, taken after 36 months of ibrutinib treatment. The receptors originated from a human donor with chronic lymphocytic leukemia. CDR3s include the opening cysteine and the closing phenylalanine or tryptophan. The order of the fields is CDR3 DNA, CDR3 protein, V gene, D gene, J gene, clone size. A D gene is named only where the DNA matches it firmly. The size entry is marked missing in some rows and otherwise reads once, few, many or a size class.

CDR3 DNA: TGTGCCAGCAGTGAGGCCCGGGAGCTGTTTTTT; CDR3 protein: CASSEARELFF; V gene: TRBV2; D gene: NA; J gene: TRBJ2-2; clone size: few
CDR3 DNA: TGTGCCAGCACTCAGGGTGTGACGTTGGGCTACACCTTC; CDR3 protein: CASTQGVTLGYTF; V gene: TRBV19; D gene: NA; J gene: TRBJ1-2; clone size: NA
CDR3 DNA: TGCGCCAGCAGCAAAGACAGGCTCACTGAAGCTTTCTTT; CDR3 protein: CASSKDRLTEAFF; V gene: TRBV5-1; D gene: NA; J gene: TRBJ1-1; clone size: once
CDR3 DNA: TGCGCCAGCAGCTTCGCCCTCGGGACAGACTATGGCTACACCTTC; CDR3 protein: CASSFALGTDYGYTF; V gene: TRBV5-1; D gene: TRBD1; J gene: TRBJ1-2; clone size: NA
CDR3 DNA: TGTGCCAGCAGCAATAGCGTGCCTCGCGGAGGCTATCACAATGAGCAGTTCTTC; CDR3 protein: CASSNSVPRGGYHNEQFF; V gene: TRBV9; D gene: NA; J gene: TRBJ2-1; clone size: NA
CDR3 DNA: TGTGCCAGTAAAGGAGATCGAGACTATAGCAATCAGCCCCAGCATTTT; CDR3 protein: CASKGDRDYSNQPQHF; V gene: TRBV19; D gene: NA; J gene: TRBJ1-5; clone size: once
CDR3 DNA: TGTGCCAGCAGCTTAGATCTTGGGGGTCAAGAGACCCAGTACTTC; CDR3 protein: CASSLDLGGQETQYF; V gene: TRBV11-2; D gene: NA; J gene: TRBJ2-5; clone size: once
CDR3 DNA: TGCGCCAGCCAGTCGGAAGGCACAGATACGCAGTATTTT; CDR3 protein: CASQSEGTDTQYF; V gene: TRBV10-1; D gene: NA; J gene: TRBJ2-3; clone size: NA
CDR3 DNA: TGCAGCGTTGTAGGTGCCTACGAGCAGTACTTC; CDR3 protein: CSVVGAYEQYF; V gene: TRBV29-1; D gene: NA; J gene: TRBJ2-7; clone size: many
CDR3 DNA: TGTGCCAGCTCACCCGGGGGTATTGCGGACACTGAAGCTTTCTTT; CDR3 protein: CASSPGGIADTEAFF; V gene: TRBV18; D gene: NA; J gene: TRBJ1-1; clone size: once
CDR3 DNA: TGCGCCAGCAGCCAAGTAGCGAAAGAGACCCAGTACTTC; CDR3 protein: CASSQVAKETQYF; V gene: TRBV4-1; D gene: NA; J gene: TRBJ2-5; clone size: NA
CDR3 DNA: TGCAGCGTGCACAGACAGACTAGCACAGATACGCAGTATTTT; CDR3 protein: CSVHRQTSTDTQYF; V gene: TRBV29-1; D gene: NA; J gene: TRBJ2-3; clone size: many
CDR3 DNA: TGTGCCACCAGCACAATCCGGGACAGGACTGGGCTAAGGACCTACGAGCAGTACTTC; CDR3 protein: CATSTIRDRTGLRTYEQYF; V gene: TRBV15; D gene: TRBD1; J gene: TRBJ2-7; clone size: NA
CDR3 DNA: TGTGCCAGAGGGACGGACACCGGGGAGCTGTTTTTT; CDR3 protein: CARGTDTGELFF; V gene: TRBV7-9; D gene: NA; J gene: TRBJ2-2; clone size: NA
CDR3 DNA: TGTGCCAGCAATAAGGATACCTCAAACACTGAAGCTTTCTTT; CDR3 protein: CASNKDTSNTEAFF; V gene: TRBV6-5; D gene: NA; J gene: TRBJ1-1; clone size: NA
CDR3 DNA: TGTGCCATCAGTGAGTCGATCGGGAGTAGAGCAGATACGCAGTATTTT; CDR3 protein: CAISESIGSRADTQYF; V gene: TRBV10-3; D gene: NA; J gene: TRBJ2-3; clone size: NA
CDR3 DNA: TGTGCCAGTAAGAGGTTTCAGGGAACTGGAAACACCATATATTTT; CDR3 protein: CASKRFQGTGNTIYF; V gene: TRBV19; D gene: NA; J gene: TRBJ1-3; clone size: NA
CDR3 DNA: TGTGCCGGCGGGGGTACAGATACGCAGTATTTT; CDR3 protein: CAGGGTDTQYF; V gene: TRBV10-3; D gene: TRBD2; J gene: TRBJ2-3; clone size: once
CDR3 DNA: TGTGCCAGCAGCTCCCAGTACGAGCAGTACTTC; CDR3 protein: CASSSQYEQYF; V gene: TRBV5-4; D gene: NA; J gene: TRBJ2-7; clone size: NA
CDR3 DNA: TGTGCCAGCAGGAACGGACAGGGGGCCATTAGCTCCTACAATGAGCAGTTCTTC; CDR3 protein: CASRNGQGAISSYNEQFF; V gene: TRBV2; D gene: TRBD1; J gene: TRBJ2-1; clone size: NA
CDR3 DNA: TGTGCCAGCAGTGAAGCGGGGGGTTCATCCTACGAGCAGTACTTC; CDR3 protein: CASSEAGGSSYEQYF; V gene: TRBV6-1; D gene: NA; J gene: TRBJ2-7; clone size: few
CDR3 DNA: TGTGCCAGCAGCTTGCGGGTAGGCTCCTACGAGCAGTACTTC; CDR3 protein: CASSLRVGSYEQYF; V gene: TRBV5-4; D gene: NA; J gene: TRBJ2-7; clone size: few
CDR3 DNA: TGCGCCAGCAGTGACGCGGATCAGCCCCAGCATTTT; CDR3 protein: CASSDADQPQHF; V gene: TRBV10-1; D gene: NA; J gene: TRBJ1-5; clone size: NA
CDR3 DNA: TGTGCCTGGGGTCTACAGGGGGGGGCAGATACGCAGTATTTT; CDR3 protein: CAWGLQGGADTQYF; V gene: TRBV30; D gene: NA; J gene: TRBJ2-3; clone size: NA
CDR3 DNA: TGTGCCAGCAGTGACTCGGGTAACTATGGCTACACCTTC; CDR3 protein: CASSDSGNYGYTF; V gene: TRBV2; D gene: NA; J gene: TRBJ1-2; clone size: few
CDR3 DNA: TGTGCCAGCAGCAAAGAGGATCTCGCGGGGGGGCCGAATGAGCAGTTCTTC; CDR3 protein: CASSKEDLAGGPNEQFF; V gene: TRBV21-1; D gene: NA; J gene: TRBJ2-1; clone size: NA